This T cell receptor (beta chain) was identified in a study of human T cells and chemical hapten exposure. Across the whole study: TCR yields per sample varied, mainly owing to small pooled library volume differences.

This clonotype was found many times. Its antigen is not known. Trimming removed 2 bases at V and 2 bases at J, with 15 bases between. The CDR3 sequence is 16 residues long. CDR1 is MNHNY and CDR2 is SVGAGI in the germline V gene (reference sequence). Library construction involved attaching unique molecular identifiers to individual cDNA molecules, which allowed quantitative, reproducible TCR counting. In the study's own analysis: Counts of TCRs in each sample centred on a median of around 96,000 and extended from approximately 21,000 to 630,000. Via MiXCR, TCRdb re-called the 5' RACE reads, giving one row per CDR3 protein. TCRdb assigned the V and J calls; the authors' analysis was not used. This sample has about 140,000 distinct CDR3 sequences; roughly 4% occur once, and the top ten carry over 1.1%. Broader study findings: Sensitizing to DPC left TCRs with a frequency above 1 in 1000 unaltered.

Unfractionated whole blood was the source of the extracted total RNA. The chain uses TRBV6-6 and TRBJ2-5; D is possibly TRBD1 (5 bases). The clonotype comes from a female donor in good health. CDR3 loop: CASSYRLGAIQETQYF. The CDR3 DNA is TGTGCCAGCAGTTACCGTCTAGGGGCTATTCAAGAGACCCAGTACTTC.